These 7 T cell receptor beta chains were sequenced from one sample in a study of shared T cell receptors in the human thymus. Data came from immunoSEQ multiplex PCR; TCRdb stores just in-frame clones and leaves some out. The sample shows hundreds of thousands of clones, roughly 94% of them seen only once. Sequenced: thymocytes. These receptors originate from a human donor.

The chain has TRBV4-3 and TRBJ2-2; D not resolved. The germline CDR1 and CDR2 sequences are LGHNA and YSLEER. V gave up 0 bases and J gave up 2 bases, with 7 bases separating them. The CDR3 runs to 15 residues. The CDR3 loop reads CASSQEAANTGELFF. The CDR3 region has the DNA TGCGCCAGCAGCCAAGAGGCTGCTAACACCGGGGAGCTGTTTTTT.

The V call is TRBV7-9, the J call TRBJ1-2; D possibly corresponds to TRBD1 (5 bases). The V gene's germline CDR1 is SEHNR and CDR2 FQNEAQ (reference sequence). The V end lost 5 bases, the J end lost 4 bases, and 29 bases lay between the germline ends. This CDR3 is 19 amino acids long. The CDR3 region has the DNA TGTGCCAGCAGCCCGGAGACAGTTAATTGGAACTATCGGGTCTATGGCTACACCTTC. This sequence encodes CASSPETVNWNYRVYGYTF.

The rearrangement joins TRBV7-2 to TRBJ2-7, with 10 bases that match TRBD2. Germline V gene lookup returns CDR1 SGHTA and CDR2 FQGNSA. The CDR3 spans 16 residues. Unmatched junction bases numbered 4, after V lost 0 bases and J lost 2 bases. CDR3 DNA: TGTGCCAGCAGCTTAGCTCTAGCGGGAGTGACCTACGAGCAGTACTTC. Translating it yields CASSLALAGVTYEQYF.

The chain joins TRBV5-1 to TRBJ2-3; D may be TRBD1 (5 bases). The CDR3 sequence is 15 residues long. Trimming left V 0 bases short and J 3 bases short, with 11 bases between. Germline V gene sequence: CDR1 SGHRS, CDR2 YFSETQ. In nucleotides, the CDR3 is TGCGCCAGCAGCTTGGGGACAAGGTGGACAGATACGCAGTATTTT. It specifies CASSLGTRWTDTQYF.

The V call is TRBV28, the J call TRBJ2-7; a possible D gene is TRBD2 (5 bases). The CDR3 totals 10 residues. Germline CDR1 is MDHEN and CDR2 is SYDVKM. Trimming removed 8 bases from V and 4 bases from J, with 6 bases in between. The CDR3 sequence is CASGLYEQYF. CDR3 DNA: TGTGCCAGCGGACTTTACGAGCAGTACTTC. Variable domain in full (rest from reference TRBV28 and TRBJ2-7): DVKVTQSSRYLVKRTGEKVFLECVQDMDHENMFWYRQDPGLGLRLIYFSYDVKMKEKGDIPEGYSVSREKKERFSLILESASTNQTSMYLCASGLYEQYFGPGTRLTVT.

The chain uses TRBV10-1 and TRBJ1-1; D is ambiguous. This CDR3 has 11 amino acids. Trimming took 8 bases from V and 1 from J, leaving 5 bases between them. Germline V lookup: CDR1 WNHNN, CDR2 SYGVQD (reference sequence). CDR3 amino acids: CASRGNTEAFF. The CDR3 DNA sequence: TGCGCCAGCCGGGGGAACACTGAAGCTTTCTTT.

This clone occurred once. The chain uses TRBV29-1 and TRBJ2-7; 10 bases match TRBD1. The CDR3 sequence is 12 residues long. V lost 6 bases to trimming and J lost 7 bases; unmatched junction nucleotides: 6. Looked up from germline, CDR1 is SQVTM and CDR2 is ANQGSEA. The CDR3 region is CSVATGGGEQYF. CDR3 DNA: TGCAGCGTGGCGACAGGGGGCGGGGAGCAGTACTTC.